This TCR beta chain was captured by sequencing in a study of CD8 T cells in Susac syndrome. Random hexamers were used to reverse transcribe roughly 0.5 to 1 ug of RNA. One entry per CDR3 protein results from TCRdb running MiXCR on the immunoSEQ multiplex PCR reads. The sample includes about 100,000 distinct CDR3 sequences, about 96% seen only once; the top ten take around 0.3%. The TCR originated in a human donor with Susac syndrome. The sequencing input was CD8+ T cells from PBMCs.

CDR3 region: CASSPRDRNEKLFF. Here the CDR3 DNA reads TGTGCCAGCTCACCGCGGGACAGGAATGAAAAACTGTTTTTT. This chain uses TRBV18 with TRBJ1-4; 8 bases are a match to TRBD1. Germline lookup yields CDR1 KGHSH and CDR2 LQKENI. This CDR3 is built from 14 residues. V shed 3 bases, J shed 5 bases, and the junction held 2 bases outside the gene matches.